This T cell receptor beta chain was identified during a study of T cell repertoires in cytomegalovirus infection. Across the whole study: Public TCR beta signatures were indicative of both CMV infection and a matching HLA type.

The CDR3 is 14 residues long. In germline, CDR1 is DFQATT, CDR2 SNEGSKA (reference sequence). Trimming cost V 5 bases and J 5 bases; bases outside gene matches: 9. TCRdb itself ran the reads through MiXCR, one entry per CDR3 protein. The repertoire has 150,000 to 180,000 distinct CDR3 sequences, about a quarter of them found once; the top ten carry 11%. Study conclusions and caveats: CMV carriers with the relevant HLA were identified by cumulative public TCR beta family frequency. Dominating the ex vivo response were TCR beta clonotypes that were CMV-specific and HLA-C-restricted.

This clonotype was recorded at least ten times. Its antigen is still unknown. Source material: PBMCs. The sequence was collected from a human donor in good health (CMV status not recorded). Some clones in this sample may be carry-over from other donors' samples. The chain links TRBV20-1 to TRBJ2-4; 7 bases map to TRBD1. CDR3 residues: CSAWDDRAQNIQYF. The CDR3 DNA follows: TGCAGTGCTTGGGATGACAGGGCCCAAAACATTCAGTACTTC.